Presented here are 2 T cell receptor beta chains from one specimen sequenced in a study of identical twins. Each CDR3 protein gets one entry after TCRdb re-called the 5' RACE reads with MiXCR. The sample yields around 250,000 distinct CDR3 sequences, about an eighth seen once. Separately, the same data were catalogued under a study of yellow fever vaccine responses in identical twins.

Sequencing input: memory (CD45RO+) T cells sorted from blood. These receptors came from a woman under 30 in good health.

The chain recombines TRBV5-1 with TRBJ1-1, with a tentative D call TRBD1 (5 bases). The CDR3 runs 13 residues. V was pared by 6 bases and J by 0 bases, with 9 bases between. Germline V gives CDR1 SGHRS, CDR2 YFSETQ. In DNA form, the CDR3 reads TGCGCCAGCACGAGACAGATGAACACTGAAGCTTTCTTT. Encoded protein: CASTRQMNTEAFF. The complete variable domain, with remaining parts taken from reference TRBV5-1 and TRBJ1-1, reads KAGVTQTPRYLIKTRGQQVTLSCSPISGHRSVSWYQQTPGQGLQFLFEYFSETQRNKGNFPGRFSGRQFSNSRSEMNVSTLELGDSALYLCASTRQMNTEAFFGQGTRLTVV.

This clonotype was counted at least ten times. The chain combines TRBV29-1 with TRBJ1-1; D possibly corresponds to TRBD1 (5 bases). CDR3 length: 13 amino acids. Trimming pared 3 bases from V and 1 base from J, leaving 9 bases between. CDR1 SQVTM and CDR2 ANQGSEA come from the germline V gene. The CDR3 region is CSVDRGSNTEAFF. CDR3 nucleotide sequence: TGCAGCGTTGATAGGGGATCGAACACTGAAGCTTTCTTT.